The TCR beta chain under discussion was sequenced for a study of cytotoxic CD8 clonotypes in ibrutinib-treated CLL. Across the study: The patients, roughly twelve relapsed/refractory and approximately 14 treatment-naive, included about 18 who were IGHV unmutated.

The germline V gene has CDR1 SGHAT and CDR2 FQNNGV. CDR3 length: 14 amino acids. Trimming stripped 1 base from V and 4 bases from J, with 10 bases between. As for this clone: The antigen remains unidentified.

Study findings and constraints: Baseline values of clonality outstripped age-matched healthy donors and followed circulating CD8+ T-cell counts. Higher clonality was seen at ibrutinib response and a return toward baseline at progression.

Assay used: immunoSEQ multiplex PCR; TCRdb lists only in-frame clones, some missing. This table has 130,000 to 150,000 clones, about 80% appearing once. The chain combines TRBV11-2 with TRBJ1-2, with D maybe TRBD1 (5 bases). The receptor's source is a human donor with chronic lymphocytic leukemia. This material consisted of PBMCs, taken after 12 months of ibrutinib treatment. CDR3 residues: CASSLVAGSYGYTF. CDR3 nucleotides: TGTGCCAGCAGCTTAGTTGCAGGGAGCTATGGCTACACCTTC. Full variable domain (rest looked up from reference TRBV11-2 and TRBJ1-2): EAGVAQSPRYKIIEKRQSVAFWCNPISGHATLYWYQQILGQGPKLLIQFQNNGVVDDSQLPKDRFSAERLKGVDSTLKIQPAKLEDSAVYLCASSLVAGSYGYTFGSGTRLTVV.